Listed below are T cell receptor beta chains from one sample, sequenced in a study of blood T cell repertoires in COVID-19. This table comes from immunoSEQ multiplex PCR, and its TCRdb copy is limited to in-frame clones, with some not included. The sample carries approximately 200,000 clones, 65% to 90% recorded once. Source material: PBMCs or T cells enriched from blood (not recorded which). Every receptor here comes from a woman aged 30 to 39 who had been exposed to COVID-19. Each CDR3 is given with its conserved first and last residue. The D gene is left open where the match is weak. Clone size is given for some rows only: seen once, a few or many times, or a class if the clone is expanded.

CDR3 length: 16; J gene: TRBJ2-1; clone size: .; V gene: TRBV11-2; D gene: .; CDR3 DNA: TGTGCCAGCAGACCTGGGGTGGGAGGCGGAGACAATGAGCAGTTCTTC; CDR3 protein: CASRPGVGGGDNEQFF
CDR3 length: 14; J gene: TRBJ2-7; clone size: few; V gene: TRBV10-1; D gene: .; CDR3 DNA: TGCGCCAGCAGTGAGTCCCCAGGACTCTACGAGCAGTACTTC; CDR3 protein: CASSESPGLYEQYF
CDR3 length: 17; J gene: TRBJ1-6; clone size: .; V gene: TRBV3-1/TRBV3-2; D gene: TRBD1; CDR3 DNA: TGTGCCAGCAGCCGAAGCGAATGGACAGGGGGCTCCTCACCCCTCCACTTT; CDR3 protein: CASSRSEWTGGSSPLHF
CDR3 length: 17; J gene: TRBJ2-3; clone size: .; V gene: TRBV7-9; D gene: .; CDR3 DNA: TGTGCCAGCAGCCCGGGGGAGGTAGCCTCAGGGACAGATACGCAGTATTTT; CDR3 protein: CASSPGEVASGTDTQYF
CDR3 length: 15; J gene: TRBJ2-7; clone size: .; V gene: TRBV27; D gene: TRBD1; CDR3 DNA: TGTGCCAGCAGGTCTTCGGGACAGGGGGCATACGAGCAGTACTTC; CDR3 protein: CASRSSGQGAYEQYF
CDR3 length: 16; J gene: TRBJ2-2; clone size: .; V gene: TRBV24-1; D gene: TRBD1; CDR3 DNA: TGTGCCACCAGTGATTTGAAGGGGGCTGGCACCGGGGAGCTGTTTTTT; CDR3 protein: CATSDLKGAGTGELFF
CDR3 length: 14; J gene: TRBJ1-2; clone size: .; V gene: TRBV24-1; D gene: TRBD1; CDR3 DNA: TGTGCCACCAGTGGCCAACAGGGGAACTATGGCTACACCTTC; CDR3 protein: CATSGQQGNYGYTF
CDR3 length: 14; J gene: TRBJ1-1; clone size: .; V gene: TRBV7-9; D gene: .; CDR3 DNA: TGTGCCAGCAGCTTAAAGGGGCCCAACACTGAAGCTTTCTTT; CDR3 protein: CASSLKGPNTEAFF
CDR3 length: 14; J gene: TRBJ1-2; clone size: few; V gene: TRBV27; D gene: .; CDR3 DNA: TGTGCCAGCAGTTTATTCCAGGGTAACTATGGCTACACCTTC; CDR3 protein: CASSLFQGNYGYTF
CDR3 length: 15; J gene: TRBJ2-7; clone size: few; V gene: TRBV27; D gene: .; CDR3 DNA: TGTGCCAGCACCCCGCATGGCGGTATCTCCTACGAGCAGTACTTC; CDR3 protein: CASTPHGGISYEQYF
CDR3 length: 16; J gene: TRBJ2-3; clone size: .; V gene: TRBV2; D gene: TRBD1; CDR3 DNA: TGTGCCAGCAGCCCGCGGGGACAGGGGGGCACAGATACGCAGTATTTT; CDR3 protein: CASSPRGQGGTDTQYF
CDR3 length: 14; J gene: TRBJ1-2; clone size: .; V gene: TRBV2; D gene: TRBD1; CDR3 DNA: TGTGCCAGCAGTGGACAGGGGGCTTCGTATGGCTACACCTTC; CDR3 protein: CASSGQGASYGYTF
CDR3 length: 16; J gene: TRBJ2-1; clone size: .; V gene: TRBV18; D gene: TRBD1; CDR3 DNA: TGTGCCAGCTCACCAACAGGGGGACAAGCATACAATGAGCAGTTCTTC; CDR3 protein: CASSPTGGQAYNEQFF
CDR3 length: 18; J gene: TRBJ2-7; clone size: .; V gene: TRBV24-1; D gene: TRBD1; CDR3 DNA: TGTGCCACCAGTGATTCACCGGGACAGGGCGGTATCCTCTACGAGCAGTACTTC; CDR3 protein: CATSDSPGQGGILYEQYF
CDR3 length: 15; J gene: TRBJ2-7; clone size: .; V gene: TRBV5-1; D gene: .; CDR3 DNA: TGCGCCAGCAGCCCTGGACTGGGGAGCTCCTACGAGCAGTACTTC; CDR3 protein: CASSPGLGSSYEQYF
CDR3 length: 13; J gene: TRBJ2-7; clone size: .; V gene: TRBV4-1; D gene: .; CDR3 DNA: TGCGCCAGCAGCCAAGATCCCGGTCACGAGCAGTACTTC; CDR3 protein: CASSQDPGHEQYF
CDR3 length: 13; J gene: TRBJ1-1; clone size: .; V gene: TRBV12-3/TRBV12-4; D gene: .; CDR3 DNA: TGTGCCAGCAGTTTACGCCTACGGGAGGGGGCTTTCTTT; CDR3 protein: CASSLRLREGAFF
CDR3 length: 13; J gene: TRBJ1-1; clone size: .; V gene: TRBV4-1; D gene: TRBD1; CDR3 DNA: TGCGCCAGCATGTTAGACAGGGACACTGAAGCTTTCTTT; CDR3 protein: CASMLDRDTEAFF
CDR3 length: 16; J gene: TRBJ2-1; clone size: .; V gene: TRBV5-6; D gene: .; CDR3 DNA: TGTGCCAGCAGCTTTATCGGCAGGGAATCCTACAATGAGCAGTTCTTC; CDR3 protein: CASSFIGRESYNEQFF
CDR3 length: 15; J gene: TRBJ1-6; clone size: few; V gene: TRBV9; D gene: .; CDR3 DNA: TGTGCCAGCAGCCCACTGGGGGGGCTTAAATCACCCCTCCACTTT; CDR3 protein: CASSPLGGLKSPLHF
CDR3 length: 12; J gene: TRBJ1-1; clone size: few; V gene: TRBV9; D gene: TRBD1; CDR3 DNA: TGTGCCAGCAGCTCCCGGACAGGGGGCACTTTCTTT; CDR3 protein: CASSSRTGGTFF
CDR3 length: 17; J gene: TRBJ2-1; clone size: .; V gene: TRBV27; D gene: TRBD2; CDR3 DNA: TGTGCCAGCAGTCTTCGGGTGACTAGCGGGGGGGGTAATGAGCAGTTCTTC; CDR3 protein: CASSLRVTSGGGNEQFF
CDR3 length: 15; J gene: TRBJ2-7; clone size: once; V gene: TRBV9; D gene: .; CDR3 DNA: TGTGCCAGCAGCGTAGGTCTGGGCAGGGGGGACGAGCAGTACTTC; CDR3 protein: CASSVGLGRGDEQYF
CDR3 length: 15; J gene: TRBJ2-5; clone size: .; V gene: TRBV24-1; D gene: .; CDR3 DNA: TGTGCCACCAGCGATAACACAAAATTCCAAGAGACCCAGTACTTC; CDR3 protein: CATSDNTKFQETQYF
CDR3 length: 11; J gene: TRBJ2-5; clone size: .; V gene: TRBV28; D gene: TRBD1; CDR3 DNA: TGTGCCAGCAGCCTCGACAGGGGCCGGTACTTC; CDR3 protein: CASSLDRGRYF
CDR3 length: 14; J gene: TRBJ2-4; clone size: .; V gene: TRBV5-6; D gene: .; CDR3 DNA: TGTGCCAGCAGCTTGGGTGTAGCTTCAAACATTCAGTACTTC; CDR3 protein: CASSLGVASNIQYF
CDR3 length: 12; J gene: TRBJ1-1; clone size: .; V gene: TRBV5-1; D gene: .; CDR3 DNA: TGCGCCAGCAGCACACAGGGAACCGAAGCTTTCTTT; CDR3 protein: CASSTQGTEAFF
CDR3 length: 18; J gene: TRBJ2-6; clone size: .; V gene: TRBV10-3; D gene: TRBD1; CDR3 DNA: TGTGCCATCAACTCGACCCCGGGACAGGGCCCTGGGGCCAACGTCCTGACTTTC; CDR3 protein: CAINSTPGQGPGANVLTF
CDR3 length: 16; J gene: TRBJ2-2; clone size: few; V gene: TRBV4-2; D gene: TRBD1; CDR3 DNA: TGTGCCAGCAGCCAAGGGCAGGGGGCGTCCACCGGGGAGCTGTTTTTT; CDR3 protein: CASSQGQGASTGELFF
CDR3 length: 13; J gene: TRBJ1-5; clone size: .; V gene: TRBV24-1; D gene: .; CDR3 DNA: TGTGCCACCAGTGCCCATGGGGCTCAGCCCCAGCATTTT; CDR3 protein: CATSAHGAQPQHF
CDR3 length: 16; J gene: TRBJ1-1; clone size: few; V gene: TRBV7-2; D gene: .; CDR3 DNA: TGTGCCAGCAGCTCTCCTATAACAGGGATTGACACTGAAGCTTTCTTT; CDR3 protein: CASSSPITGIDTEAFF
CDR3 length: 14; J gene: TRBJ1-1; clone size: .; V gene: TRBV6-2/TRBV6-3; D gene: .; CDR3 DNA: TGTGCCAGCAGTTACCAGGGATCGGGTACTGAAGCTTTCTTT; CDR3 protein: CASSYQGSGTEAFF
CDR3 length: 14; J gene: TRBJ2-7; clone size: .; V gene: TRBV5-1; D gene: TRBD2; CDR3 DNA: TGCGCCAGCGGAGTCAGCGGGGGGGCATTGGAGCAGTACTTC; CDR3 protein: CASGVSGGALEQYF
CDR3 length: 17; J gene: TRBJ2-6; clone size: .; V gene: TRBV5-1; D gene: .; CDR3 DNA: TGCGCCAGCAGCTTGTTGTCAGGAAGCTCTGGGGCCAACGTCCTGACTTTC; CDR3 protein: CASSLLSGSSGANVLTF
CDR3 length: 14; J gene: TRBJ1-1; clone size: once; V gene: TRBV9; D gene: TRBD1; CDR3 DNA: TGTGCCAGCAGCGTCGAGGGGGCGGGGACTGAAGCTTTCTTT; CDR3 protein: CASSVEGAGTEAFF
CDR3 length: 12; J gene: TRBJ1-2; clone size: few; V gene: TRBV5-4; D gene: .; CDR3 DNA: TGTGCCAGCAGCCTCCGGACTGACGGCTACACCTTC; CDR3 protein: CASSLRTDGYTF
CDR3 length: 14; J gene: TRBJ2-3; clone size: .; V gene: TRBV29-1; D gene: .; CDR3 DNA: TGCAGCGCTACCCCAGGTTCGAAGCAAGATACGCAGTATTTT; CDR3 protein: CSATPGSKQDTQYF
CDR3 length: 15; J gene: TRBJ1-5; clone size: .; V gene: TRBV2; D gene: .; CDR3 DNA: TGTGCCAGCAGGAAGGAGGGGGGGTACAATCAGCCCCAGCATTTT; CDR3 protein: CASRKEGGYNQPQHF
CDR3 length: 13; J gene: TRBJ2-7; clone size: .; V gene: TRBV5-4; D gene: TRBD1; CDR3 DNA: TGTGCCAGCAGCTTGGGGACAGGCCCTGCCTTGGTCTTC; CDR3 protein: CASSLGTGPALVF
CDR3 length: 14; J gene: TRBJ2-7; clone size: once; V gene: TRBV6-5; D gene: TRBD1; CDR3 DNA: TGTGCCAGCAGTTACTCGGACAGGGAAAGTGAGCAGTACTTC; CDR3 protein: CASSYSDRESEQYF
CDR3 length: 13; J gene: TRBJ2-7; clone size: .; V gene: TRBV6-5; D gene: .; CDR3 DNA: TGTGCCAGCAAGAATACCGGGACACCTGAGCAGTACTTC; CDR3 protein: CASKNTGTPEQYF
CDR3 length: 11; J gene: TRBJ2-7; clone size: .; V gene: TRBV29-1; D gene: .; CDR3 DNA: TGCAGCGTTGCCTCTTCCTACGAGCAGTACTTC; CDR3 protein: CSVASSYEQYF
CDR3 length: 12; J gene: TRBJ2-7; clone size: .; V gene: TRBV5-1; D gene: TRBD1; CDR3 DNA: TGCGCCAGCAGCCCGGACAGGGGGATCTCGTTGTTC; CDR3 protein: CASSPDRGISLF
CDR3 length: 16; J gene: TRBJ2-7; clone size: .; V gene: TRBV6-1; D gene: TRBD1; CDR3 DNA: TGTGCCAGCAGTGAGAACAGGGGTTTCAGGTCCTACGAGCAGTACTTC; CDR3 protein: CASSENRGFRSYEQYF
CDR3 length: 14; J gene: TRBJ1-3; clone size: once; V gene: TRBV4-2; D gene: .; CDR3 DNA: TGTGCCAGCAGTGTCGGGGTCTCTGGAAACACCATATATTTT; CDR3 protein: CASSVGVSGNTIYF
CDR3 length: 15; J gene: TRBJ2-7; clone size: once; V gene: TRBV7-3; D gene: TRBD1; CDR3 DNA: TGTGCCAGCAGCTTAAGCGGGACAGGGCCCTACGAGCAGTACTTC; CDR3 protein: CASSLSGTGPYEQYF
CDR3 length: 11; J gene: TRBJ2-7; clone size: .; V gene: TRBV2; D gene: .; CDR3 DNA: TGTGCCAGCAGCGGGAGTTACGAGCAGTACTTC; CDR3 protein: CASSGSYEQYF
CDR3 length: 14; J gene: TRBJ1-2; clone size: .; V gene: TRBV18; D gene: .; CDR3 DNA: TGTGCCAGCTCACTGAATGGACAGAAGTATGGCTACACCTTC; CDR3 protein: CASSLNGQKYGYTF